Only a few counts were recorded for the clone carrying this TCR beta chain. Its antigen is not known. The data belong to a study of beta chain features in type 1 diabetes. Study-level points and caveats: Researchers report that Type 1 diabetes patients had moderately but significantly shorter TCRB CDR3s across all four CD4+ subsets.

What was sequenced were expressed TCRB transcripts, since all of the isolated RNA had been reverse transcribed. Profiling relied on immunoSEQ multiplex PCR, and the TCRdb table lists in-frame clones only, not all of them. The sample lists about 710,000 clones; roughly an eighth were seen once. The germline V gene has CDR1 SQVTM and CDR2 ANQGSEA. This CDR3 spans 15 amino acids. Trimming removed 7 bases from V and 4 bases from J; junction bases left unmatched: 14. This clonotype was sampled from a man aged 18-30 years with type 1 diabetes. The gene calls are TRBV29-1 and TRBJ2-3; the match to TRBD2 covers 7 bases. Sequenced input: naive CD4+ T cells from blood. The CDR3 DNA reads as TGCAGCGCTAGAGCGGGGCCACGAACATCAGATACGCAGTATTTT. It translates to CSARAGPRTSDTQYF.